This TCR beta chain appears in the sequencing data of a study of response to subunit inactivated influenza vaccine. Study conclusions and caveats: Only a handful of new T cells, the authors suggested, are recruited with each seasonal influenza vaccination.

In regard to this clonotype: What it binds is not known.

This CDR3 is built from 14 residues. Per germline, CDR1 SGHTA and CDR2 FQGNSA. V was clipped by 3 bases and J by 2 bases, with 11 bases between them. TCRdb reprocessed the RT-PCR reads with MiXCR, giving one entry per CDR3 protein. The sample records more than 700,000 distinct CDR3 sequences, 21% being singletons. Source: PBMCs from blood, taken 4 to 6 days after vaccination. The TCR sequence derives from a man in his fifties or sixties who received an inactivated influenza vaccine. The chain has TRBV7-2 and TRBJ2-7; perhaps TRBD1 as D (6 bases). CDR3 protein: CASSFGEGAYEQYF. The CDR3 DNA reads TGTGCCAGCAGCTTCGGAGAGGGGGCCTACGAGCAGTACTTC.